This T cell receptor beta chain derives from a study of blood T cells in healthy people across ages. Study background: Per two T cells, about one barcoded beta molecule was captured through template switching.

Whole-study findings and limits: Unsorted PBMC input precluded a conclusive naive versus antigen-experienced comparison.

Notes on this clonotype: Its antigen is currently unknown.

The germline gives CDR1 MDHEN, CDR2 SYDVKM. This CDR3 contains 12 residues. V lost 4 bases and J lost 11, with 12 bases in between. A second PCR of 7 to 11 cycles used a sample-barcoded 5' primer and a J-beta primer mix. Every cDNA was tagged by a template-switch adaptor with 12 random nucleotides. Any given sample supplied a minimum of 2.5 million CDR3-containing paired-end reads. TCRdb re-called the 5' RACE reads with MiXCR, one entry per CDR3 protein. This sample has approximately 900,000 distinct CDR3 sequences; around 46% occur once, and the top ten carry roughly an eighth. The receptor was derived from a man aged 25 to 40 in good health. The rearrangement uses TRBV28 and TRBJ2-1; no reliable D call. The sample comprised blood. Here the CDR3 reads CASSSAPRKQFF. The CDR3 nucleotides read TGTGCCAGCAGTTCTGCACCTAGGAAGCAGTTCTTC.